The present T cell receptor (beta chain) was sequenced within a study of neurological immune-mediated disorders. V lost 1 base and J lost 4, with 13 bases in between. Germline-derived CDR1 and CDR2 are MNHNS and SASEGT. The CDR3 runs to 15 residues. TCRdb passed the 5' RACE reads through MiXCR, listing each CDR3 protein once. The profile shows about 48,000 distinct CDR3 sequences, over 4.5% of them singletons. This sequence joins TRBV6-1 and TRBJ2-5; TRBD1 might be the D (5 bases). Sequencing was done on a sample of CD4+ T cells from blood. The clonotype originates from a woman aged 18-29 years with multiple sclerosis. CDR3 protein: CASSEDLAGSETQYF. The CDR3 DNA follows: TGTGCCAGCAGTGAAGATCTGGCAGGGTCAGAGACCCAGTACTTC.